This T cell receptor (beta chain) derives from a study of blood T cells in healthy people across ages (dated by TCRdb to about 2015). In the study overall: In model experiments, roughly one uniquely barcoded TCR beta cDNA molecule per two T cells was captured by template switching. To avoid experimental bias, donors of different ages were spread randomly across the sequencing lanes. Age-related changes in TCR beta repertoire diversity were measured in the study by deep sequencing normalized with unique cDNA molecular identifiers. Using the same blood draw, the study looked at two additional independent replicas of 1 million unique cDNA reads for two donors, one aged 18 to 29 and the other aged 80 or older. Four age groups were formed from the donors: young (average approximately 16 years), middle-aged (more than 35), aged (around 62) and long-lived (about 80).

The full study reports these points: The long-lived group showed more naive CD4+ T cells, fewer expanded clones and increased TCR diversity than the aged group, suggesting age selection. Donor CMV infection status was unknown, potentially confounding age-related changes in expanded clonotypes. Because profiling used bulk unsorted PBMCs, naive and antigen-experienced compartments could not be compared conclusively. There was a strong correlation between observed TCR beta diversity and the percentage of naive T cells measured by flow cytometry. As age increased, observed TCR beta diversity per million T cells dropped in a roughly linear way, and a significant reduction was already evident by age 40. Total diversity estimates from one million sequenced T cells were considered lower bounds and underestimates.

The roughly 37 donors, aged about 6 to 95 years, were systemically healthy Caucasian individuals from Russia. Around 10 milliliters of peripheral blood were drawn from each donor into EDTA-treated Vacutainer tubes. PBMCs were isolated by Ficoll-Paque density-gradient centrifugation, with at least 7 million obtained per sample. Total RNA was extracted from PBMCs with Trizol reagent, with at least 5.5 micrograms obtained per sample. The percentages of naive CD45RAhigh/CD27high T cells were determined by flow cytometry on a PBMC aliquot from every donor. Libraries came from 5' RACE. Reads for this sample came from an Illumina HiSeq 2500. A second PCR of roughly 7 to 11 cycles was performed with a sample-barcoded 5' primer and a J-beta primer mix. A unique molecular identifier was introduced onto each TCR beta cDNA molecule by a template-switch 5' adaptor carrying 12 random nucleotides. Each sample yielded at least 3 million CDR3-containing paired-end reads. First-strand cDNA was synthesized from all RNA with the Mint cDNA synthesis kit, primed by a TRBC-specific oligonucleotide. Following uracil-DNA glycosylase treatment, a first 18-cycle PCR with universal primers M1SS and BC2_uni_R was performed on all cDNA. From the authors' description of their analysis: Each sample was normalized by randomly selecting 1 million high-quality reads, each carrying a distinct molecular identifier. Instead of being binned into consensus sequences, reads with shared molecular identifiers were discarded. MiTCR, with a Q25 quality threshold and the strictest error-elimination algorithm, was used for CDR3 identification, clonotype clustering and error correction. A nonparametric unseen species model with Euler transformation was used to estimate a lower bound on total TCR beta diversity. TCRdb's own reprocessing of the public reads used fastp at Q25 and MiXCR and kept productive beta chains. Rows are unified per CDR3 protein, each entry keeping the most common DNA and genes. For this entry, the V and J calls and clone size follow TCRdb and not the study's own pipeline. For this sample the table gives 980,000 or so distinct CDR3 sequences, of which around 48% were detected only once. Roughly an eighth of the sample is taken by the ten largest.

The CDR3 numbers 13 residues from cysteine through phenylalanine. Only CDR3 DNA is held: 39 bases, read in frame from base 1. The junction carries 11 bases between V and J, which are trimmed by 3 bases and 8 bases respectively. CDR1 and CDR2 are read off the germline V gene as KGHSH and LQKENI. Concerning this clonotype itself: No antigen is known for it. There are no base qualities to consult, and no much larger clone falls within one base.

Material for sequencing was blood. The source is a man aged 25 to 40 in good health. The receptor chain draws on TRBV18 and TRBJ2-1; TRBD2 might be the D gene, on 5 matching bases. The sequence in DNA is TGTGCCAGCTCACCGCCCATGGGAGATGAGCAGTTCTTC. Translated, this is CASSPPMGDEQFF.